The sequence of this TCR beta chain was determined in a study of T-cell memory formation after mild COVID-19. Turning to the study itself: Largely, the TCR clusters proved donor specific.

Study-level results: The appearance of some responding clones in pre-infection memory suggested that cross-reactive memory joined. Clones that contracted clustered mainly in CM and EM if CD4+ and in EMRA if CD8+.

The CDR3 length is 13 residues. Germline V lookup: CDR1 SGHAT, CDR2 FQDESV (reference sequence). V was trimmed by 5 bases and J by 7 bases, leaving 14 bases between them. TCRdb analysed the 5' RACE reads with MiXCR anew, one entry per CDR3 protein. The sample carries roughly 110,000 distinct CDR3 sequences, 13% to 15% recorded once. This clonotype was counted a few times. Its antigen is unidentified. The chain uses TRBV11-1 and TRBJ1-1; D is ambiguous. The sequence came from a young man who had mild COVID-19 (a few samples of this study predate the infection). Cell type and time point are not known. Sequenced sample: PBMCs or a T cell subset sorted from them (not recorded which). CDR3 loop: CASSPNKALEAFF. The DNA of the CDR3 is TGTGCCAGCAGCCCGAATAAGGCCCTTGAAGCTTTCTTT.